These 21 T cell receptor beta chains were all obtained from the same sample, sequenced in a study of T cell responses to AZD1222 COVID-19 vaccine. TCRdb's table, derived via immunoSEQ multiplex PCR, lists solely in-frame clones and lacks some. The sample records about 150,000 clones, around 93% being singletons. Sequenced here: peripheral blood, sampled on day 0 of AZD1222 vaccination. The receptors stem from an adult in good health.

The chain recombines TRBV12-5 with TRBJ2-7; D might be TRBD2 (5 bases). The CDR3 is 14 amino acids. From germline, CDR1 is LGHNT and CDR2 FRNRAP. Between the trimmed V and J ends, which lost 5 bases and 5 bases, there was a span of 16 bases. CDR3 DNA: TGTGCTAGTGGTCCCGGGTCCGCGAGGGACGAGCAGTACTTC. This encodes CASGPGSARDEQYF.

Only one count was recorded for this clone. The genes are TRBV15 and TRBJ2-1, with a weak D call TRBD2 (6 bases). The CDR3 has 14 residues. With 2 bases removed from V and 5 bases from J, the gap between germline ends came to 10 bases. Germline V lookup: CDR1 LNHNV, CDR2 YYDKDF (reference sequence). The chain's CDR3 is CATSRTRTNNEQFF. As DNA, the CDR3 is TGTGCCACCAGCAGAACGAGGACTAACAATGAGCAGTTCTTC.

V gene TRBV12-3 or TRBV12-4 combines with J gene TRBJ1-2; TRBD1 might be the D (5 bases). V shed 1 base and J shed 8 bases, with 8 bases lying between them. CDR3 length equals 12 residues. The CDR3 loop is CASSLGGWGYTF. The CDR3 nucleotides are TGTGCCAGCAGTTTAGGGGGCTGGGGCTACACCTTC.

This clone appeared a single time. The V call is TRBV19, the J call TRBJ2-7, with D possibly matching TRBD2 (6 bases). Trimming pared 7 bases from V and 5 bases from J, leaving 24 bases between. Germline V gene data show CDR1 as LNHDA and CDR2 as SQIVND (reference sequence). The CDR3 length is 16 residues. Here the CDR3 DNA reads TGTGCCAGTACCCCCGGGTGGGGGGAACAGAGGAACGAGCAGTACTTC. This translates into CASTPGWGEQRNEQYF.

V is TRBV30 and J is TRBJ2-1; either TRBD1 or TRBD2 may supply D (5 bases each). There are 12 residues in the CDR3. Germline loops: CDR1 GTSNPN, CDR2 SVGIG (reference sequence). Trimming removed 0 bases at V and 9 bases at J, with 9 bases between. The CDR3 DNA is TGTGCCTGGAGTGTCTCGGGGCTTGAGCAGTTCTTC. This sequence encodes CAWSVSGLEQFF.

The rearrangement links TRBV19 to TRBJ2-5, with D possibly matching TRBD1 (6 bases). Looked up from germline, CDR1 is LNHDA and CDR2 is SQIVND (reference sequence). This CDR3 has 12 amino acids. CDR3 nucleotides: TGTGCTTCCGGGACAACTAAAGAGACCCAGTACTTC. This translates into CASGTTKETQYF.

The chain combines TRBV6-5 with TRBJ2-3, with D unresolved. V lost 4 bases and J lost 5, with 7 bases in between. The germline V gene encodes CDR1 MNHEY and CDR2 SVGAGI. The CDR3 is made up of 12 amino acids. CDR3 loop: CASSWILDTQYF. CDR3 sequence (DNA): TGTGCCAGCAGTTGGATATTAGATACGCAGTATTTT.

The CDR3 DNA reads TGTGCCAGCAGCCCACTCCACTCTGGGGCCAACGTCCTGACTTTC. Translated: CASSPLHSGANVLTF. The gene calls are TRBV9 and TRBJ2-6; unclear D gene. The germline V gene has CDR1 SGDLS and CDR2 YYNGEE. The CDR3 is made up of 15 amino acids. Trimming took off 4 bases at V and 0 bases at J, with 8 bases between the two ends.

The rearrangement links TRBV9 to TRBJ2-7; TRBD1 matches 10 bases. This CDR3 has 14 residues. Germline V gives CDR1 SGDLS, CDR2 YYNGEE. The V and J ends lost 3 bases and 4 bases, in that order; junction bases with no gene match: 4. The CDR3 sequence is CASSATGQGYEQYF. The DNA of the CDR3 is TGTGCCAGCAGCGCTACGGGACAGGGGTACGAGCAGTACTTC.

The chain is built from TRBV19 and TRBJ1-5; 9 bases are shared with TRBD1. Germline loops: CDR1 LNHDA, CDR2 SQIVND (reference sequence). Germline trimming cut 5 bases from V and 4 bases from J; bases unmatched to any gene: 3. This CDR3 comprises 14 residues. The CDR3 loop is CASSSTGGNQPQHF. DNA for the CDR3: TGTGCCAGTAGTTCGACAGGGGGTAATCAGCCCCAGCATTTT.

The rearrangement uses TRBV3-1 (or the pseudogene TRBV3-2) and TRBJ1-6, with D maybe TRBD1 (5 bases). Per germline, CDR1 LGHDT and CDR2 YNNKEL (reference sequence). Between the trimmed V and J ends, which lost 2 bases and 9 bases, there was a span of 11 bases. This CDR3 has 14 amino acids. CDR3 in DNA: TGTGCCAGCAGCCAAAGGGACCGCAGTTCACCCCTCCACTTT. Protein sequence: CASSQRDRSSPLHF.

The gene calls are TRBV10-3 and TRBJ2-7, with TRBD2 matching over 9 bases. This CDR3 has 15 amino acids. With V trimmed by 5 bases and J by 0 bases, 5 bases remained unmatched. CDR1 is ENHRY and CDR2 is SYGVKD in the germline V gene. In DNA, the CDR3 is TGTGCCATCAGTCCGAGCGGGGGGCGCTCCTACGAGCAGTACTTC. Translating it yields CAISPSGGRSYEQYF.

The chain employs TRBV30 and TRBJ2-7; either TRBD1 or TRBD2 may fit D (7 bases each). The CDR3 has 13 amino acids. The germline V gene has CDR1 GTSNPN and CDR2 SVGIG (reference sequence). V was pared by 2 bases and J by 4 bases, with 12 bases between. As DNA, the CDR3 is TGTGCCTGGAGTCCAGGGGGGGGTTACGAGCAGTACTTC. Its translation is CAWSPGGGYEQYF.

The chain recombines TRBV5-5 with TRBJ1-5; D is ambiguous. The CDR3 contains 15 residues. The V end lost 0 bases, the J end lost 3 bases, and 10 bases lay between the germline ends. Germline-derived CDR1 and CDR2 are SGHKS and YYEKEE (reference sequence). The CDR3 here is CASSLGRIDNQPQHF. The CDR3 nucleotides are TGTGCCAGCAGCTTGGGGCGGATTGACAATCAGCCCCAGCATTTT.

V usage is TRBV18 and J usage is TRBJ2-7; 8 nucleotides agree with TRBD1. The CDR3 covers 15 residues. The germline CDR1 and CDR2 sequences are KGHSH and LQKENI. J gave up 2 bases and V 3 bases, and 6 bases lay outside the gene matches. The CDR3, as DNA: TGTGCCAGCTCACCGACCGGGACAGGACCCTACGAGCAGTACTTC. Residues: CASSPTGTGPYEQYF.

This clone is a singleton in its sample. The chain links TRBV14 to TRBJ1-1, with D unclear. Germline CDR1 reads SGHDN; CDR2 reads FVKESK. The CDR3 length is 16 residues. Trimming removed 1 base at V and 5 bases at J, with 17 bases between. CDR3: CASSQGSRAQRTEAFF. The CDR3 DNA reads as TGTGCCAGCAGCCAAGGTTCGCGGGCGCAGAGGACTGAAGCTTTCTTT.

The rearrangement joins TRBV2 to TRBJ1-6; D remains ambiguous. Germline loops: CDR1 SNHLY, CDR2 FYNNEI. The V end was cut by 4 bases, the J end by 7 bases, with 14 bases between. This CDR3 spans 15 amino acids. The CDR3 reads CASSARIAGNSPLHF. CDR3 nucleotides: TGTGCCAGCAGTGCCAGAATCGCTGGGAATTCACCCCTCCACTTT.

This chain uses TRBV5-4 with TRBJ2-3, with D maybe TRBD2 (6 bases). This CDR3 contains 16 residues. Deletions cut 1 base from V and 0 bases from J, with 12 bases between. CDR1 is SGHNT and CDR2 is YYREEE in the germline V gene (reference sequence). The CDR3 sequence is CASSLRLATSTDTQYF. In nucleotides, the CDR3 is TGTGCCAGCAGCTTGCGCCTAGCGACTAGCACAGATACGCAGTATTTT.

The rearrangement uses TRBV5-4 and TRBJ2-5; TRBD2 agrees at 10 bases. CDR1 and CDR2 (germline): SGHNT, YYREEE (reference sequence). The V segment lost 5 bases and the J segment 5 bases; nucleotides outside the gene matches: 15. This CDR3 has 17 amino acids. The DNA of the CDR3 is TGTGCCAGCAGTAGGGGAACTAGCGGGACCTCCAAGGAGACCCAGTACTTC. This sequence encodes CASSRGTSGTSKETQYF.

With regard to this clone: The identical CDR3 is also encoded by other nucleotide sequences in the sample. The rearrangement links TRBV9 to TRBJ2-3; TRBD2 is a possible D gene (5 bases). The CDR3 is 13 amino acids. Between the trimmed V and J ends, which lost 1 base and 3 bases, there was a span of 6 bases. The germline CDR1 and CDR2 sequences are SGDLS and YYNGEE. The DNA for the CDR3 is TGTGCCAGCAGCGTAACGGGGACAGATACGCAGTATTTT. Encoded protein: CASSVTGTDTQYF. Looking up the rest from reference TRBV9 and TRBJ2-3 gives the full variable domain: DSGVTQTPKHLITATGQRVTLRCSPRSGDLSVYWYQQSLDQGLQFLIQYYNGEERAKGNILERFSAQQFPDLHSELNLSSLELGDSALYFCASSVTGTDTQYFGPGTRLTVL.

The chain carries TRBV7-2 and TRBJ1-1, with 9 positions matching TRBD1. The germline CDR1 and CDR2 sequences are SGHTA and FQGNSA. With 3 bases clipped from V and 1 base from J, the junction kept 3 bases outside the gene matches. This CDR3 has 15 amino acids. The CDR3 DNA reads as TGTGCCAGCAGCTTTGGACAGGGGAAGAACACTGAAGCTTTCTTT. Protein sequence: CASSFGQGKNTEAFF. The full variable domain, its missing parts supplied by reference TRBV7-2 and TRBJ1-1, is GAGVSQSPSNKVTEKGKDVELRCDPISGHTALYWYRQSLGQGLEFLIYFQGNSAPDKSGLPSDRFSAERTGGSVSTLTIQRTQQEDSAVYLCASSFGQGKNTEAFFGQGTRLTVV.